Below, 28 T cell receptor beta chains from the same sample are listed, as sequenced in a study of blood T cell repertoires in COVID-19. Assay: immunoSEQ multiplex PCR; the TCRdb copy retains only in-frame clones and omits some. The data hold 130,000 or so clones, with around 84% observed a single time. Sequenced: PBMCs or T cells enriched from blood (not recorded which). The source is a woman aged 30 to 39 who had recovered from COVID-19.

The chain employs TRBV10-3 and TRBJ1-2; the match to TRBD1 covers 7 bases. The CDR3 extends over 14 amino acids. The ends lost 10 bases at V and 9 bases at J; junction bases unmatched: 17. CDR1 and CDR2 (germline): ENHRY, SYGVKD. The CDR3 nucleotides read TGTGCCAGCGACGAGGGGGCTACCCATACTAGCTACACCTTC. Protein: CASDEGATHTSYTF.

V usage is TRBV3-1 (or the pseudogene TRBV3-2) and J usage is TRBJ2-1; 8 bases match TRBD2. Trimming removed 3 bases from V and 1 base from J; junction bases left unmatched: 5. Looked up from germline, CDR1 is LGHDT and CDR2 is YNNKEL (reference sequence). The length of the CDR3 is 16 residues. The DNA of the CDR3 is TGTGCCAGCAGCCACGGGGGGGGGCCGTCCTACAATGAGCAGTTCTTC. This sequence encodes CASSHGGGPSYNEQFF.

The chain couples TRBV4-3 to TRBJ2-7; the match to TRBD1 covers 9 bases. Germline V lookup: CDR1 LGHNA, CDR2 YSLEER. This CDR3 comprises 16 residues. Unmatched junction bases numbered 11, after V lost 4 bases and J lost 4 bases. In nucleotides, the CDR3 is TGCGCCAGCAGCCGCGATCCGGGACAGGGCCTTTACGAGCAGTACTTC. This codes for CASSRDPGQGLYEQYF.

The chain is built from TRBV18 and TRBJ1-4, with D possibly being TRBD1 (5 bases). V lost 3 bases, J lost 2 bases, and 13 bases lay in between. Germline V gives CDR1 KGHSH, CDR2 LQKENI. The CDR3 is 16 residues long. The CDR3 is CASSPQRGDTNEKLFF. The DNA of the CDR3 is TGTGCCAGCTCACCTCAGCGGGGGGACACTAATGAAAAACTGTTTTTT.

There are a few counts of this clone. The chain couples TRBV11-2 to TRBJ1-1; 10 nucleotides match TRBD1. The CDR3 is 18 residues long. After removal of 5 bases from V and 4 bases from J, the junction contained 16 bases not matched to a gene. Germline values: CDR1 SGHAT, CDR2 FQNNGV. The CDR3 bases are TGTGCCAGCAGCGTAACCGGGACAGGGGTGAGAGTCGGCACTGAAGCTTTCTTT. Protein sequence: CASSVTGTGVRVGTEAFF.

CDR3 coding DNA: TGTGCCAGCAGGAAGACAGGGTTGTACACTGAAGCTTTCTTT. It yields the protein CASRKTGLYTEAFF. The chain links TRBV28 to TRBJ1-1; 7 bases agree with TRBD1. With 6 bases clipped from V and 3 bases from J, the junction kept 7 bases outside the gene matches. Germline CDR1 MDHEN, CDR2 SYDVKM. The CDR3 has 14 amino acids.

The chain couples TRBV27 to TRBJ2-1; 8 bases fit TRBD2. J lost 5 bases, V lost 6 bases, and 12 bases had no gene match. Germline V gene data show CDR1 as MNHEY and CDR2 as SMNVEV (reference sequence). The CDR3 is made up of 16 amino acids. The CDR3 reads CASRNIRGGLNNEQFF. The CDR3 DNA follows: TGTGCCAGCAGGAATATACGGGGGGGGCTGAACAATGAGCAGTTCTTC.

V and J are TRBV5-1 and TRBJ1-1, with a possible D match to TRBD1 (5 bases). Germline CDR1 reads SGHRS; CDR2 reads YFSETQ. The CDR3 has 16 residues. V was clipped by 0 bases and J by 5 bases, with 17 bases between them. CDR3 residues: CASSLAGGGSWTEAFF. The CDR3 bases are TGCGCCAGCAGCTTGGCTGGGGGGGGAAGTTGGACTGAAGCTTTCTTT.

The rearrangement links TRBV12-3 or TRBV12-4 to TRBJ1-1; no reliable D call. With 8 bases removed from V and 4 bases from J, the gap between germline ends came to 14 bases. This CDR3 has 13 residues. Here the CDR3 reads CASHLNRVTEAFF. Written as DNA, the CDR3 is TGTGCCAGCCATCTAAACCGCGTCACTGAAGCTTTCTTT.

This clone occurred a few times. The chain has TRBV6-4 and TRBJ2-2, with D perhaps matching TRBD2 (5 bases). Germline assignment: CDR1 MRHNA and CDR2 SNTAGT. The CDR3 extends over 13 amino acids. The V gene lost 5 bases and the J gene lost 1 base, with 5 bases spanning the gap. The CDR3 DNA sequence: TGTGCCAGCAGTAGCGGGAACACCGGGGAGCTGTTTTTT. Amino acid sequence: CASSSGNTGELFF.

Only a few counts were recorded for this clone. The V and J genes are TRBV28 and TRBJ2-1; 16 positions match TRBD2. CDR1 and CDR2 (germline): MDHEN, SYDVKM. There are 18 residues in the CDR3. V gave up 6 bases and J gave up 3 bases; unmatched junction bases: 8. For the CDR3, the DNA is TGTGCCAGCAGAAAGGGACTAGCGGGAGGGAGGCGCTACAATGAGCAGTTCTTC. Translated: CASRKGLAGGRRYNEQFF. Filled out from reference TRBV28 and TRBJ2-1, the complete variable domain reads DVKVTQSSRYLVKRTGEKVFLECVQDMDHENMFWYRQDPGLGLRLIYFSYDVKMKEKGDIPEGYSVSREKKERFSLILESASTNQTSMYLCASRKGLAGGRRYNEQFFGPGTRLTVL.

The CDR3 loop reads CASSFQSGGAHEQFF. For the CDR3, the DNA is TGTGCCAGCAGCTTCCAATCCGGGGGGGCCCATGAGCAGTTCTTC. The rearrangement links TRBV11-2 to TRBJ2-1; the match to TRBD2 covers 8 bases. The trim removed 3 bases at V and 8 bases at J, leaving 9 bases unmatched. The CDR3 contains 15 residues. Germline V lookup: CDR1 SGHAT, CDR2 FQNNGV.

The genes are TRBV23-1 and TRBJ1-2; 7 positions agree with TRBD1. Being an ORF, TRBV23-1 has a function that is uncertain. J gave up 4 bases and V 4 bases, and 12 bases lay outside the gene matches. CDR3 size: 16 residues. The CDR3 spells CASSRPTGRPLYGYTF. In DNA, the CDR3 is TGCGCCAGCAGTCGACCGACAGGGCGGCCTCTCTATGGCTACACCTTC.

CDR3 in DNA: TGTGCCAGCAGTTCTGCAGGGGGAGGAAAGTACGAGCAGTACTTC. Its protein is CASSSAGGGKYEQYF. The chain links TRBV28 to TRBJ2-7; possible D gene TRBD1, 7 bases. The germline V gene encodes CDR1 MDHEN and CDR2 SYDVKM. The CDR3 is made up of 15 amino acids. With 4 bases removed from V and 4 bases from J, the gap between germline ends came to 17 bases. Combining the CDR3 with reference TRBV28 and TRBJ2-7 gives the whole variable domain DVKVTQSSRYLVKRTGEKVFLECVQDMDHENMFWYRQDPGLGLRLIYFSYDVKMKEKGDIPEGYSVSREKKERFSLILESASTNQTSMYLCASSSAGGGKYEQYFGPGTRLTVT.

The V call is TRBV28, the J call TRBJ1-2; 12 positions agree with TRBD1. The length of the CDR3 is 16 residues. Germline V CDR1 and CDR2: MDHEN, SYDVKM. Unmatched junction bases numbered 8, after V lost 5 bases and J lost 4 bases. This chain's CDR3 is CASSPAGTGGGYGYTF. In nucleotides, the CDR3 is TGTGCCAGCAGTCCGGCCGGGACAGGGGGCGGCTATGGCTACACCTTC.

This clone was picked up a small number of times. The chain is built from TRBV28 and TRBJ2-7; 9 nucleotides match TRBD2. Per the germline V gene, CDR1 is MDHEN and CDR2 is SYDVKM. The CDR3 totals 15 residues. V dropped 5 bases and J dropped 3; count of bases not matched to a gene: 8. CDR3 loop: CASSLGAGGGYEQYF. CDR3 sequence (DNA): TGTGCCAGCAGTCTAGGAGCGGGAGGAGGCTACGAGCAGTACTTC.

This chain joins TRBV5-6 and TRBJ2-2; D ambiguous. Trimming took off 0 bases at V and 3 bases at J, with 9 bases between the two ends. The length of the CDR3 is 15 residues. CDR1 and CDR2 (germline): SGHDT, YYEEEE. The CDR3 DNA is TGTGCCAGCAGCTTGGCCGAGAGAGACACCGGGGAGCTGTTTTTT. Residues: CASSLAERDTGELFF.

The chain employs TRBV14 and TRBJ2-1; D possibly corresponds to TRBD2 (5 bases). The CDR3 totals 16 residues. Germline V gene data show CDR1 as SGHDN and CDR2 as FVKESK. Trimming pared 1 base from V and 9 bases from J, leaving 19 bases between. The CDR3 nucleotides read TGTGCCAGCAGCCAAGGGACTGTGGGTTTTGGGAGTGAGCAGTTCTTC. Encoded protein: CASSQGTVGFGSEQFF.

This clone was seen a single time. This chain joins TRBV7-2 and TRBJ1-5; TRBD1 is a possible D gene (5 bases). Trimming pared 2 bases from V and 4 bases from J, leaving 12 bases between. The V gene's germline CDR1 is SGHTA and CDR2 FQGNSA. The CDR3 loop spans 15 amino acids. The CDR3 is CASSLMTAENQPQHF. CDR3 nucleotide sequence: TGTGCCAGCAGCTTAATGACAGCTGAAAATCAGCCCCAGCATTTT.

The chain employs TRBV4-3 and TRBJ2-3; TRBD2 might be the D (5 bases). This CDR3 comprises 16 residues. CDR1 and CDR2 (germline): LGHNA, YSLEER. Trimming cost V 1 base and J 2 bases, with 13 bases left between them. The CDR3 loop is CASSQGLATITDTQYF. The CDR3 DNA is TGCGCCAGCAGCCAAGGGCTAGCCACGATCACAGATACGCAGTATTTT.

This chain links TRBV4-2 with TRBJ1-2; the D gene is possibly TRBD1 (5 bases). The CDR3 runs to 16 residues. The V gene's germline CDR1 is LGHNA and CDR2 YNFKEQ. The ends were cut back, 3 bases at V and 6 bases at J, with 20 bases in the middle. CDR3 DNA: TGTGCCAGCAGCCAGTCGGAAGGGGAACGCGATAATGGCTACACCTTC. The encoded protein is CASSQSEGERDNGYTF.

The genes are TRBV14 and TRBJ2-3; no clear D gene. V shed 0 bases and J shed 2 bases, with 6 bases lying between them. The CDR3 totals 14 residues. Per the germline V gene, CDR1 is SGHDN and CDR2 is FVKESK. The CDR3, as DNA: TGTGCCAGCAGCCAAGATTTCTTCACAGATACGCAGTATTTT. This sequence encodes CASSQDFFTDTQYF. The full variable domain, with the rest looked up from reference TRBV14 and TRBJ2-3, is EAGVTQFPSHSVIEKGQTVTLRCDPISGHDNLYWYRRVMGKEIKFLLHFVKESKQDESGMPNNRFLAERTGGTYSTLKVQPAELEDSGVYFCASSQDFFTDTQYFGPGTRLTVL.

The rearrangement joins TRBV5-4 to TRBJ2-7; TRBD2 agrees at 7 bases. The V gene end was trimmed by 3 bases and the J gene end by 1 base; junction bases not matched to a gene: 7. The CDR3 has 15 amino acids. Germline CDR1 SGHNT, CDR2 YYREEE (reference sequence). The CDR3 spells CASSSGGFSSYEQYF. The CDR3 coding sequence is TGTGCCAGCAGCTCCGGGGGGTTCTCTTCCTACGAGCAGTACTTC.

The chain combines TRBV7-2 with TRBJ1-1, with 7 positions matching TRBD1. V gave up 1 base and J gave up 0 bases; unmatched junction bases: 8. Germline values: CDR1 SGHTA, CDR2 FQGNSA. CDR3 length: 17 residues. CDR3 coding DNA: TGTGCCAGCAGCTTAGTCCCCCGAGGGGGCATGAACACTGAAGCTTTCTTT. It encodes CASSLVPRGGMNTEAFF.

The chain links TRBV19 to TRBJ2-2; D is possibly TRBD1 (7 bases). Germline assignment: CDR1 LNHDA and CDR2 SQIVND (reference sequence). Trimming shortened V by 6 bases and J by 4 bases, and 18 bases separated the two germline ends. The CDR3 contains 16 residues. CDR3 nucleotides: TGTGCCAGTAGCGGAAGTCAGGGGGGTTTCACCGGGGAGCTGTTTTTT. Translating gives CASSGSQGGFTGELFF.

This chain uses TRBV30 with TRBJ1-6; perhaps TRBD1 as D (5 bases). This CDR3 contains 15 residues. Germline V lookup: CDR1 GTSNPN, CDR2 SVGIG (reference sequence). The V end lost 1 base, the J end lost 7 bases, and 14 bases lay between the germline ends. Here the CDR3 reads CAWSGGPGVNSPLHF. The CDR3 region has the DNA TGTGCCTGGAGTGGGGGACCGGGGGTGAATTCACCCCTCCACTTT.

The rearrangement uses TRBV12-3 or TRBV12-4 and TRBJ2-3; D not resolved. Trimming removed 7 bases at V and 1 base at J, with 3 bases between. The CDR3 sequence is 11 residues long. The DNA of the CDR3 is TGTGCCAGCACAGGCACAGATACGCAGTATTTT. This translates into CASTGTDTQYF.

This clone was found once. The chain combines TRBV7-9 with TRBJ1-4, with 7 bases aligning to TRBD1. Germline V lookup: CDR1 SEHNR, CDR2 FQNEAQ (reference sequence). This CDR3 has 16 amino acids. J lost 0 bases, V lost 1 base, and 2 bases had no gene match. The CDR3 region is CASSLDRGATNEKLFF. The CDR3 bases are TGTGCCAGCAGCTTAGACAGGGGTGCAACTAATGAAAAACTGTTTTTT.